Listed below are T cell receptor beta chains from one sample, sequenced in a study of CD8 T cells in ankylosing spondylitis. TCRdb itself ran the 5' RACE reads through MiXCR, one entry per CDR3 protein. The sample has roughly 250,000 distinct CDR3 sequences; over 9.5% are singletons. The specimen was blood, either unsorted or a sorted T cell fraction (not recorded which). All receptors derive from a male donor with ankylosing spondylitis or in good health (not recorded which). CDR3s include the opening cysteine and the closing phenylalanine or tryptophan. A D gene is named only where the DNA matches it firmly. A row's size may be missing; if present it is once, few, many or a size class.

TRBV3-1	.	many	TRBJ1-1	TGTGCCAGCAGCCAAGGGGGTTATGTGGCCACTGAAGCTTTCTTT	CASSQGGYVATEAFF
TRBV10-3	.	many	TRBJ1-1	TGTGCCTCTCTTAGAGAGGGAAACACTGAAGCTTTCTTT	CASLREGNTEAFF
TRBV6-6	.	.	TRBJ1-2	TGTGCCAGCAGCCCACAGGGCAATGGCTACACCTTC	CASSPQGNGYTF
TRBV30	.	many	TRBJ2-7	TGTGCCTGGAACCGTGGGTCCGAGCAGTACTTC	CAWNRGSEQYF
TRBV7-2	TRBD2	.	TRBJ2-1	TGTGCCAGCAGCTTAGGACTAGCGGGAGTAGCGGGTGAGCAGTTCTTC	CASSLGLAGVAGEQFF
TRBV6-2/TRBV6-3	.	many	TRBJ2-3	TGTGCCAGCAGCCCCCCGGACCGGGATACGCAGTATTTT	CASSPPDRDTQYF
TRBV3-1	.	many	TRBJ2-7	TGTGCCAGCAGCCTCCTACTTGATGGGTACGAGCAGTACTTC	CASSLLLDGYEQYF
TRBV7-9	TRBD2	.	TRBJ2-3	TGTGCCAGCAGCTTAGAGACTAGCATAGATACGCAGTATTTT	CASSLETSIDTQYF
TRBV29-1	TRBD1	many	TRBJ1-2	TGCAGCGTGGTACAGGGGGCAGGCTATGGCTACACCTTC	CSVVQGAGYGYTF
TRBV3-1	.	many	TRBJ1-2	TGTGCCAGCAGCATAACAGACAGCTATGGCTACACCTTC	CASSITDSYGYTF
TRBV29-1	.	.	TRBJ2-7	TGCAGCGTTGAAGACCTTAGGGGGACTACAATTCTCTACGAGCAGTACTTC	CSVEDLRGTTILYEQYF
TRBV25-1	.	many	TRBJ2-1	TGTGCCAGCAGTACCTTAGGGGGGAGCTCCTACAATGAGCAGTTCTTC	CASSTLGGSSYNEQFF
TRBV12-3/TRBV12-4	.	.	TRBJ1-5	TGTGCCAGCAGTTTGGGGGTTGGGGGACAGCCCCAGCATTTT	CASSLGVGGQPQHF
TRBV20-1	.	few	TRBJ1-5	TGCAGTGCTAGAGATTCACGGGGAATCAATCAGCCCCAGCATTTT	CSARDSRGINQPQHF
TRBV5-1	.	many	TRBJ1-1	TGCGCCAGCAGCTTTCTGGGGAGGGACACTGAAGCTTTCTTT	CASSFLGRDTEAFF
TRBV4-1	TRBD2	.	TRBJ2-5	TGCGCCAGCAGCCCGTGGACTAGCGGAGGCCAAGAGACCCAGTACTTC	CASSPWTSGGQETQYF
TRBV6-1	TRBD1	many	TRBJ1-3	TGTGCCAGCAGCAGGGACAGCGGTAGCTCGGGAGGAAACACCATATATTTT	CASSRDSGSSGGNTIYF
TRBV6-5	.	many	TRBJ1-2	TGTGCCAGCAGTTACTCGGGAGGCGGGGCCTTGGTTGGCTACACCTTC	CASSYSGGGALVGYTF
TRBV20-1	TRBD2	many	TRBJ2-7	TGCAGTGCTAGAGATTATGGGGGGGCCTACGAGCAGTACTTC	CSARDYGGAYEQYF
TRBV5-1	.	many	TRBJ1-1	TGCGCCAGCAGCACCCAGGGGACTGAAGCTTTCTTT	CASSTQGTEAFF
TRBV29-1	TRBD2	many	TRBJ2-3	TGCAGCGCGGAGGTAGCGGGGCTCACAGATACGCAGTATTTT	CSAEVAGLTDTQYF
TRBV15	.	many	TRBJ1-5	TGTGCCACCAGCAGGGGGGGGGACAATCAGCCCCAGCATTTT	CATSRGGDNQPQHF
TRBV10-3	TRBD1	many	TRBJ1-6	TGTGCCATCAGTGAGAACAGGGGCGGGGATTCACCCCTCCACTTT	CAISENRGGDSPLHF
TRBV10-2	.	few	TRBJ1-5	TGCGCCAGCAGTGCGAGGAGCAATCAGCCCCAGCATTTT	CASSARSNQPQHF
TRBV15	.	.	TRBJ2-1	TGTGCCACCAGCAGACCTGGGGAAAATGAGCAGTTCTTC	CATSRPGENEQFF
TRBV12-3/TRBV12-4	TRBD2	many	TRBJ2-7	TGTGCCAGCAGTTTATCACTAGCGGGGGCCGCCTACGAGCAGTACTTC	CASSLSLAGAAYEQYF
TRBV12-3/TRBV12-4	.	many	TRBJ2-3	TGTGCCAGCAGTCTCCGGGGGGCCCACACAGATACGCAGTATTTT	CASSLRGAHTDTQYF
TRBV7-9	TRBD2	many	TRBJ2-1	TGTGCCAGCAGCCCCCGGGGGGGCAATGAGCAGTTCTTC	CASSPRGGNEQFF
TRBV18	.	.	TRBJ1-1	TGTGCCAGCTCACCACTACACAACACTGAAGCTTTCTTT	CASSPLHNTEAFF
TRBV11-2	.	.	TRBJ2-3	TGTGCCAGCAGCTTTATGGTCAAAAGGGTCACAGATACGCAGTATTTT	CASSFMVKRVTDTQYF
TRBV12-3/TRBV12-4	TRBD2	many	TRBJ2-2	TGTGCCAGCAGTTTTGGGCCTAGCGGGTCCGGGGAGCTGTTTTTT	CASSFGPSGSGELFF
TRBV7-8	TRBD1	many	TRBJ2-4	TGTGCCAGCAGCCCCTCGGCGCTACCGGGACAGAGGTCGAAAAACATTCAGTACTTC	CASSPSALPGQRSKNIQYF
TRBV3-1	.	many	TRBJ1-1	TGTGCCAGCAGCCAAGTAGTGAACACTGAAGCTTTCTTT	CASSQVVNTEAFF
TRBV4-1	.	many	TRBJ2-3	TGCGCCAGCAGCCTAGACTTCGCTAGCACAGATACGCAGTATTTT	CASSLDFASTDTQYF